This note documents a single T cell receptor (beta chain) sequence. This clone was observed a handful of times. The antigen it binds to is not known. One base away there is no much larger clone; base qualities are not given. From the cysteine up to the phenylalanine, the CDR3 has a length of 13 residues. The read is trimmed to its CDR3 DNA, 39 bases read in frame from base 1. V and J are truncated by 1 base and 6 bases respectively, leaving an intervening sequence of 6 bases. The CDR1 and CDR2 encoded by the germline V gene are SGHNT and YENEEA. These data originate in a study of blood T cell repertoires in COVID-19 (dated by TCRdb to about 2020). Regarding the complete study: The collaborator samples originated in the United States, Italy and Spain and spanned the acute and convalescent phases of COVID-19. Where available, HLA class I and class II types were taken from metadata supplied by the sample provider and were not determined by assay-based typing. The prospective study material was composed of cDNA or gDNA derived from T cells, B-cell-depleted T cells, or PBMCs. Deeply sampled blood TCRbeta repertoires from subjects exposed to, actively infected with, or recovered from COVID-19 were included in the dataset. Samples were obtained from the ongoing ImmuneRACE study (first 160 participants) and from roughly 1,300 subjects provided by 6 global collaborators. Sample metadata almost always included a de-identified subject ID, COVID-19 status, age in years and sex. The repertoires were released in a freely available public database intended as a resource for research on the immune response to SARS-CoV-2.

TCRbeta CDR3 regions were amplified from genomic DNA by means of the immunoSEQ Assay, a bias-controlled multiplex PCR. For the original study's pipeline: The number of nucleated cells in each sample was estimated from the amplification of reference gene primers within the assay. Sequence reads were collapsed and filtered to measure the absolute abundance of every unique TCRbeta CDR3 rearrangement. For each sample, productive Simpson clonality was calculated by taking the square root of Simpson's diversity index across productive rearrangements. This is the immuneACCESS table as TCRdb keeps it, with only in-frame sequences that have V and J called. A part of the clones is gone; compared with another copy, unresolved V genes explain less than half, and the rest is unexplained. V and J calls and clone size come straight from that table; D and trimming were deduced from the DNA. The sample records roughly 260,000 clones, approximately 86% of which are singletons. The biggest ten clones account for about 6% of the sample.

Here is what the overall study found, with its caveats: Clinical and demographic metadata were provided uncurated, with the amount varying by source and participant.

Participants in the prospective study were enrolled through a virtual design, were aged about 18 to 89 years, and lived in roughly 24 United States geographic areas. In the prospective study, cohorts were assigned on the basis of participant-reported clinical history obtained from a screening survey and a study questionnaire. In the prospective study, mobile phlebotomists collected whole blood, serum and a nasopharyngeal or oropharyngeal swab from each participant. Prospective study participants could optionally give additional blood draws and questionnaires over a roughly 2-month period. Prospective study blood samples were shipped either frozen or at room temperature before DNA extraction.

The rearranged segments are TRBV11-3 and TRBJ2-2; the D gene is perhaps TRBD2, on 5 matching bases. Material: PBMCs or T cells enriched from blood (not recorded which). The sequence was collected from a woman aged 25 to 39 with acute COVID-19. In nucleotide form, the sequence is TGTGCCAGCAGCTTAGTCGGGGCCGGGGAGCTGTTTTTT. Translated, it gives CASSLVGAGELFF. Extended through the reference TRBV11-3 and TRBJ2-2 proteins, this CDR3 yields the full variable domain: EAGVVQSPRYKIIEKKQPVAFWCNPISGHNTLYWYLQNLGQGPELLIRYENEEAVDDSQLPKDRFSAERLKGVDSTLKIQPAELGDSAVYLCASSLVGAGELFFGEGSRLTVL.